This T cell receptor (beta chain) was identified in a study of cytomegalovirus exposure and HLA in healthy donors. Regarding the study as a whole: Later analysis identified several of the most significant clusters that appeared linked to common viral pathogens.

Donors consisted of healthy bone marrow donors. About this clone: What it binds is unknown.

PCR was performed using 60 Vbeta and 13 Jbeta primers. The method was immunoSEQ multiplex PCR; TCRdb's version includes in-frame clones alone and lacks a portion of them. The table records roughly 180,000 clones, about three quarters of them present only once. V lost 4 bases to trimming and J lost 8 bases; unmatched junction nucleotides: 10. This CDR3 has 14 amino acids. CDR1 SGHTA and CDR2 FQGTGA come from the germline V gene. Sequenced input: PBMCs. The chain is built from TRBV7-3 and TRBJ1-1, with TRBD1 matching over 7 bases. The receptor's source is a young man in good health and CMV-seronegative. The chain's CDR3 is CASSSRGRPGEAFF. As DNA, the CDR3 is TGTGCCAGCAGCTCCAGGGGGAGGCCGGGGGAAGCTTTCTTT.